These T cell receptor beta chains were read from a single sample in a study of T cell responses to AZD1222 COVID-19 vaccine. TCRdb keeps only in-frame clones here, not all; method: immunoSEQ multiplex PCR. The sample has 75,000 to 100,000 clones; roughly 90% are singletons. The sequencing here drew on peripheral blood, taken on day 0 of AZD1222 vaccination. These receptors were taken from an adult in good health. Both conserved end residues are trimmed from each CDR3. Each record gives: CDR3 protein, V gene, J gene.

CDR3 protein: ASSRTSNEQF
V gene: TRBV5-4
J gene: TRBJ2-1

CDR3 protein: ASRTLGPGELF
V gene: TRBV5-1
J gene: TRBJ2-2

CDR3 protein: ASSYERDRVFSNQPQH
V gene: TRBV6-2/TRBV6-3
J gene: TRBJ1-5

CDR3 protein: ASSPTGTANTGELF
V gene: TRBV4-1
J gene: TRBJ2-2

CDR3 protein: ASSFSSGANVLT
V gene: TRBV5-6
J gene: TRBJ2-6

CDR3 protein: ASSIRDTLAKNIQY
V gene: TRBV19
J gene: TRBJ2-4

CDR3 protein: ASSLGHRGREQF
V gene: TRBV3-1/TRBV3-2
J gene: TRBJ2-1

CDR3 protein: ASSDRGNVDEQY
V gene: TRBV4-1
J gene: TRBJ2-7

CDR3 protein: SVDTRGLNADTQY
V gene: TRBV29-1
J gene: TRBJ2-3

CDR3 protein: ASRGQDNSPLH
V gene: TRBV9
J gene: TRBJ1-6

CDR3 protein: AWREPLKNIQY
V gene: TRBV30
J gene: TRBJ2-4

CDR3 protein: ASSSRLGSSYNEQF
V gene: TRBV19
J gene: TRBJ2-1

CDR3 protein: ASSQHREAF
V gene: TRBV3-1/TRBV3-2
J gene: TRBJ1-1

CDR3 protein: ASSYSRGGGTEAF
V gene: TRBV6-5
J gene: TRBJ1-1

CDR3 protein: ASSQDLRTEAF
V gene: TRBV4-1
J gene: TRBJ1-1

CDR3 protein: ASSKPPGLGFSGANVLT
V gene: TRBV19
J gene: TRBJ2-6

CDR3 protein: ASSSFGQTANEQY
V gene: TRBV5-6
J gene: TRBJ2-7

CDR3 protein: ASSGETDPPYGYT
V gene: TRBV2
J gene: TRBJ1-2

CDR3 protein: ASSLAGGAWETQY
V gene: TRBV5-5
J gene: TRBJ2-5

CDR3 protein: ASSQDWRGLCQETQY
V gene: TRBV4-3
J gene: TRBJ2-5

CDR3 protein: ASSLKGIGTGELF
V gene: TRBV5-1
J gene: TRBJ2-2

CDR3 protein: SATNQGKAF
V gene: TRBV29-1
J gene: TRBJ1-1